This T cell receptor (beta chain) originates from a study of T cells in tumors after PD-1 blockade. Turning to the study itself: Some patients also took daily vismodegib 150 mg during anti-PD-1 treatment. On average, peripheral blood gave some 120,000 TCR templates and over 30,000 unique clonotypes. Findings and limits, study-wide: Some novel exhausted tumor clones appeared in pre-treatment blood, suggesting peripheral recruitment.

For this clone: Its target is unknown.

Method: immunoSEQ multiplex PCR; TCRdb's copy keeps in-frame clones and lacks some. This sample has about 20,000 clones, with roughly 78% found just once. Specimen: PBMCs, collected before anti-PD-1 treatment. The source is a human donor with basal cell carcinoma.

The CDR3 nucleotides read TGTGCCAGCAGCCTGGGACTAGCGGGAGACACCTTAGCCAAAAACATTCAGTACTTC. It yields the protein CASSLGLAGDTLAKNIQYF. The rearrangement uses TRBV14 and TRBJ2-4; 14 positions agree with TRBD2. With 4 bases clipped from V and 0 bases from J, the junction kept 8 bases outside the gene matches. CDR3 length equals 19 residues. The germline V gene encodes CDR1 SGHDN and CDR2 FVKESK. Supplemented by reference TRBV14 and TRBJ2-4, the full variable domain reads EAGVTQFPSHSVIEKGQTVTLRCDPISGHDNLYWYRRVMGKEIKFLLHFVKESKQDESGMPNNRFLAERTGGTYSTLKVQPAELEDSGVYFCASSLGLAGDTLAKNIQYFGAGTRLSVL.